Listed below are T cell receptor beta chains from one sample, sequenced in a study of blood T cell repertoires in COVID-19. Profiled with immunoSEQ multiplex PCR; TCRdb holds only in-frame clones, not every one. There are about 240,000 clones in the sample; around 87% occur only once, and approximately 7% lies in the top ten. Source material: peripheral blood. The source is a woman in her seventies with active or convalescent COVID-19. CDR3s include the opening cysteine and the closing phenylalanine or tryptophan. D genes are given only for firm matches. Only part of the rows carry a size: once, few, many, or a class if the clone is expanded.

J	D	size	V	CDR3	DNA
TRBJ1-5	-	few	TRBV6-2/TRBV6-3	CASSYVEGGLTSNQPQHF	TGTGCCAGCAGTTACGTTGAGGGCGGCCTCACTAGCAATCAGCCCCAGCATTTT
TRBJ2-2	-	-	TRBV19	CATLAGPGETGELFF	TGTGCCACCCTTGCGGGGCCCGGGGAAACCGGGGAGCTGTTTTTT
TRBJ2-1	TRBD1	-	TRBV19	CASSIDRQGHTVF	TGTGCCAGTAGTATAGATCGACAGGGCCATACGGTCTTC
TRBJ1-2	-	-	TRBV6-5	CASTAGGSYGYTF	TGTGCCAGCACCGCGGGGGGCTCCTATGGCTACACCTTC
TRBJ2-4	-	-	TRBV4-3	CASSQAPAGNIQYF	TGCGCCAGCAGCCAAGCTCCAGCCGGGAACATTCAGTACTTC
TRBJ1-2	-	-	TRBV24-1	CATSVTGKTGYTF	TGTGCCACCAGTGTAACAGGAAAAACTGGCTACACCTTC
TRBJ2-5	-	-	TRBV5-4	CASRGSATTQETQYF	TGTGCCAGCAGGGGCTCAGCTACAACCCAAGAGACCCAGTACTTC
TRBJ1-4	-	few	TRBV7-9	CASGRGVNEKLFF	TGTGCCAGCGGCCGGGGGGTTAATGAAAAACTGTTTTTT
TRBJ2-6	TRBD1	-	TRBV5-1	CASTGQGLYSGANVLTF	TGCGCCAGCACCGGACAGGGGCTCTACTCTGGGGCCAACGTCCTGACTTTC
TRBJ1-2	-	-	TRBV5-4	CASSTPGVANYGYTF	TGTGCCAGCAGCACGCCGGGGGTAGCTAACTATGGCTACACCTTC
TRBJ2-1	-	once	TRBV19	CASSRIRSYNEQFF	TGTGCCAGCAGCAGGATACGATCTTACAATGAGCAGTTCTTC
TRBJ1-6	TRBD1	-	TRBV7-3	CASSLGTVGAPLHF	TGTGCCAGCAGCTTAGGGACAGTTGGGGCACCCCTCCACTTT
TRBJ2-2	TRBD1	few	TRBV2	CASSADRYTGELFF	TGTGCCAGCAGTGCGGACAGGTACACCGGGGAGCTGTTTTTT
TRBJ1-1	-	-	TRBV2	CASGQTVSSEAFF	TGTGCCAGCGGGCAGACAGTGTCTTCCGAAGCTTTCTTT
TRBJ1-1	-	few	TRBV18	CASSPGQNTEAFF	TGTGCCAGCTCACCAGGCCAGAACACTGAAGCTTTCTTT
TRBJ1-2	-	-	TRBV6-5	CASTAGSNYGYTF	TGTGCCAGCACGGCAGGGTCAAACTATGGCTACACCTTC
TRBJ2-3	-	-	TRBV4-2	CASSQTATYTDTQYF	TGTGCCAGCAGCCAGACAGCTACCTACACAGATACGCAGTATTTT
TRBJ2-7	TRBD1	-	TRBV3-1/TRBV3-2	CASSPPRPMKGQGAYEQYF	TGTGCCAGCAGCCCGCCCCGTCCTATGAAGGGACAGGGGGCCTACGAGCAGTACTTC
TRBJ2-3	-	-	TRBV24-1	CATSDFSGGLTDTQYF	TGTGCCACCAGTGATTTTAGCGGCGGCCTAACAGATACGCAGTATTTT
TRBJ1-1	TRBD1	-	TRBV25-1	CASSRTGGLNTEAFF	TGTGCCAGCAGTCGGACAGGGGGCTTGAACACTGAAGCTTTCTTT
TRBJ2-7	TRBD1	-	TRBV5-5	CASSHLQGVTYEQYF	TGTGCCAGCAGCCATTTACAGGGGGTTACCTACGAGCAGTACTTC
TRBJ2-3	TRBD1	-	TRBV14	CASSPGQGGITDTQYF	TGTGCCAGCAGCCCAGGACAGGGGGGGATCACAGATACGCAGTATTTT
TRBJ1-5	-	-	TRBV6-5	CASSPQGNQPQHF	TGTGCCAGCAGCCCACAGGGTAATCAGCCCCAGCATTTT
TRBJ1-3	-	-	TRBV14	CASSPQGTSGNTIYF	TGTGCCAGCAGTCCACAGGGTACCTCTGGAAACACCATATATTTT
TRBJ1-2	-	-	TRBV3-1/TRBV3-2	CASSQDRGDGYTF	TGTGCCAGCAGCCAAGACCGCGGGGATGGCTACACCTTC
TRBJ2-7	TRBD1	-	TRBV19	CASSIVGQGSYEQYF	TGTGCCAGTAGTATAGTAGGACAGGGATCCTACGAGCAGTACTTC
TRBJ1-1	-	-	TRBV6-2/TRBV6-3	CASSYSRERQANTEAFF	TGTGCCAGCAGTTACTCGAGGGAAAGGCAGGCGAACACTGAAGCTTTCTTT
TRBJ2-2	-	-	TRBV5-5	CASSLAGVNTGELFF	TGTGCCAGCAGCTTGGCGGGGGTAAACACCGGGGAGCTGTTTTTT